The 20 T cell receptor beta chains reported below all come from one sample, sequenced in a study of blood T cell repertoires in COVID-19. Method: immunoSEQ multiplex PCR; TCRdb's copy keeps in-frame clones and lacks some. The sample includes 150,000 to 200,000 clones, around 85% seen only once; the top ten take roughly 8.2%. Source material: peripheral blood. These receptors originate from a woman aged 55-70 years with acute or convalescent COVID-19.

This sequence joins TRBV29-1 and TRBJ2-7; D is perhaps TRBD2 (5 bases). Germline V CDR1 and CDR2: SQVTM, ANQGSEA. Trimming cost V 6 bases and J 3 bases, with 18 bases left between them. The CDR3 covers 14 residues. Here the CDR3 DNA reads TGCAGCGTCCCCGTAACGGGCGCGGGCTACGAGCAGTACGTC. Its protein is CSVPVTGAGYEQYV.

CDR3: CAEGSTDTQYF. DNA of the CDR3: TGTGCCGAGGGCAGCACAGATACGCAGTATTTT. The J gene is TRBJ2-3, the V gene TRBV28, with D tentatively TRBD2 (5 bases). Between the trimmed V and J ends, which lost 11 bases and 0 bases, there was a span of 6 bases. Germline V gene lookup returns CDR1 MDHEN and CDR2 SYDVKM. The CDR3 has 11 amino acids.

The V and J genes are TRBV30 and TRBJ2-7; D might be TRBD1 (5 bases). CDR1 is GTSNPN, CDR2 SVGIG, per germline (reference sequence). This CDR3 has 13 amino acids. V shed 6 bases and J shed 2 bases, with 14 bases lying between them. CDR3: CACQGDGTYEQYF. The DNA for the CDR3 is TGTGCCTGTCAGGGTGATGGGACCTACGAGCAGTACTTC. The full variable domain, its missing parts supplied by reference TRBV30 and TRBJ2-7, is SQTIHQWPATLVQPVGSPLSLECTVEGTSNPNLYWYRQAAGRGLQLLFYSVGIGQISSEVPQNLSASRPQDRQFILSSKKLLLSDSGFYLCACQGDGTYEQYFGPGTRLTVT.

V is TRBV19 and J is TRBJ1-5; 7 bases line up with TRBD1. CDR1 is LNHDA, CDR2 SQIVND, per germline (reference sequence). The ends lost 2 bases at V and 4 bases at J; junction bases unmatched: 2. This CDR3 has 14 amino acids. The DNA for the CDR3 is TGTGCCAGTAGTATATCAGGGGGGAATCAGCCCCAGCATTTT. Its protein product is CASSISGGNQPQHF.

V usage is TRBV4-1 and J usage is TRBJ1-6; D remains unclear. From germline, CDR1 is MGHRA and CDR2 YSYEKL. The CDR3 covers 16 residues. The V gene lost 3 bases and the J gene lost 14 bases, with 23 bases spanning the gap. The CDR3 reads CASSHGRQSSRQALHF. In DNA form, the CDR3 reads TGCGCCAGCAGCCACGGCCGCCAGTCCAGCCGGCAGGCCCTCCACTTT.

V gene TRBV25-1 combines with J gene TRBJ2-1; the D is unclear. The CDR3 extends over 11 amino acids. With 10 bases removed from V and 6 bases from J, the gap between germline ends came to 10 bases. CDR1 and CDR2 (germline): MGHDK, SYGVNS. The CDR3 DNA follows: TGTGCCACCCAACAACGCAATGAGCAGTTCTTC. Translated: CATQQRNEQFF.

This clone was counted a few times. The J gene is TRBJ1-1, the V gene TRBV3-1 (or the pseudogene TRBV3-2); TRBD1 might be the D (5 bases). Trimming left V 1 base short and J 13 bases short, with 16 bases between. In germline, CDR1 is LGHDT, CDR2 YNNKEL (reference sequence). CDR3 length: 13 residues. Here the CDR3 DNA reads TGTGCCAGCAGCCAAGCGGGAGAACGGGGCCGTTTCTTT. Protein sequence: CASSQAGERGRFF.

This rearrangement joins TRBV23-1 to TRBJ2-1; D not certain. TRBV23-1 is recorded as an ORF, its role being uncertain. V was cut by 3 bases and J by 4 bases, with 19 bases left in between. This CDR3 is built from 17 residues. CDR3 sequence reads: CASSHPRWAEIYNEQFF. CDR3 DNA: TGCGCCAGCAGTCATCCCCGGTGGGCAGAGATTTACAATGAGCAGTTCTTC.

This clone was recorded once. The V call is TRBV27, the J call TRBJ2-3; the match to TRBD2 covers 10 bases. Trimming took 5 bases from V and 3 from J; bases not matched to a gene: 5. This CDR3 is built from 15 residues. Germline values: CDR1 MNHEY, CDR2 SMNVEV (reference sequence). The CDR3 loop reads CASSTSGTPTDTQYF. DNA of the CDR3: TGTGCCAGCAGTACTAGCGGGACCCCAACAGATACGCAGTATTTT.

This rearrangement joins TRBV19 to TRBJ2-3, with TRBD1 identical over 7 bases. V was clipped by 6 bases and J by 2 bases; unmatched bases: 11. The CDR3 extends over 16 amino acids. CDR1 is LNHDA and CDR2 is SQIVND in the germline V gene (reference sequence). The CDR3: CASSRTGTAYTDTQYF. The DNA for the CDR3 is TGTGCCAGTAGCCGAACCGGGACAGCCTACACAGATACGCAGTATTTT. The whole variable domain, filled in from reference TRBV19 and TRBJ2-3, reads DGGITQSPKYLFRKEGQNVTLSCEQNLNHDAMYWYRQDPGQGLRLIYYSQIVNDFQKGDIAEGYSVSREKKESFPLTVTSAQKNPTAFYLCASSRTGTAYTDTQYFGPGTRLTVL.

V gene TRBV7-9 combines with J gene TRBJ2-1; D may be TRBD2 (5 bases). Germline V CDR1 and CDR2: SEHNR, FQNEAQ (reference sequence). This CDR3 region has 17 residues. Trimming stripped 1 base from V and 7 bases from J, with 20 bases between. CDR3 bases: TGTGCCAGCAGCTTAGGAGTACGGGGAGATAAAGGAAATGAGCAGTTCTTC. It yields the protein CASSLGVRGDKGNEQFF.

The chain is built from TRBV30 and TRBJ1-1, with 8 nucleotides matching TRBD1. V shed 1 base and J 5 bases; nucleotides not matched to a gene: 0. CDR1 and CDR2 (germline): GTSNPN, SVGIG (reference sequence). The CDR3 spans 12 residues. The CDR3 loop reads CAWSGDRTEAFF. CDR3 nucleotides: TGTGCCTGGAGTGGGGACAGGACTGAAGCTTTCTTT.

This chain links TRBV19 with TRBJ2-1; 7 bases fit TRBD2. CDR1 and CDR2 from the germline V gene are LNHDA and SQIVND (reference sequence). The CDR3 totals 13 residues. V trimming: 3 bases; J trimming: 6 bases; junction bases outside the gene matches: 2. Written as DNA, the CDR3 is TGTGCCAGTAGTATTCGGGGGGTCAATGAGCAGTTCTTC. Translation gives CASSIRGVNEQFF.

This chain uses TRBV15 with TRBJ2-2, with TRBD1 identical over 7 bases. V lost 3 bases and J lost 7; bases outside the gene matches: 2. This CDR3 spans 13 amino acids. CDR1 is LNHNV and CDR2 is YYDKDF in the germline V gene (reference sequence). As DNA, the CDR3 is TGTGCCACCAGCAGGACAGGGAACGGGGAGCTGTTTTTT. It codes for CATSRTGNGELFF.

Written as DNA, the CDR3 is TGTGCCAGCAGCTTAGGGGGACACACAGATACGCAGTATTTT. Its protein product is CASSLGGHTDTQYF. This sequence joins TRBV5-6 and TRBJ2-3, with D possibly being TRBD1 (6 bases). This CDR3 spans 14 amino acids. Per the germline V gene, CDR1 is SGHDT and CDR2 is YYEEEE. Trimming took 2 bases from V and 2 from J, leaving 9 bases between them.

The chain recombines TRBV7-9 with TRBJ2-7; TRBD2 might be the D (6 bases). The CDR3 is 14 amino acids. Trimming took off 5 bases at V and 4 bases at J, with 15 bases between the two ends. CDR1 is SEHNR and CDR2 is FQNEAQ in the germline V gene (reference sequence). The CDR3: CASSGGVAVYEQYF. Written as DNA, the CDR3 is TGTGCCAGCAGCGGAGGGGTAGCGGTGTACGAGCAGTACTTC.

The rearrangement uses TRBV10-3 and TRBJ1-1; 9 positions match TRBD1. Germline CDR1 is ENHRY and CDR2 is SYGVKD. This CDR3 contains 14 residues. V lost 5 bases and J lost 7; bases outside the gene matches: 8. CDR3 region: CAISRTGGADEAFF. The CDR3 bases are TGTGCCATCAGTCGAACAGGGGGCGCGGATGAAGCTTTCTTT.

The genes are TRBV3-1 (or the pseudogene TRBV3-2) and TRBJ1-6; the D gene is possibly TRBD1 (5 bases). Trimming took off 3 bases at V and 7 bases at J, with 10 bases between the two ends. The CDR3 runs 14 residues. From germline, CDR1 is LGHDT and CDR2 YNNKEL (reference sequence). The CDR3 nucleotides are TGTGCCAGCAGCCAGGGGCAGCTAAATTCACCCCTCCACTTT. This encodes CASSQGQLNSPLHF.

This chain joins TRBV9 and TRBJ1-1; D not certain. Germline values: CDR1 SGDLS, CDR2 YYNGEE. CDR3 length equals 15 residues. Trimming left V 0 bases short and J 0 bases short, with 9 bases between. In DNA form, the CDR3 reads TGTGCCAGCAGCGTAGAAACATTTATGAACACTGAAGCTTTCTTT. It translates to CASSVETFMNTEAFF.

The chain combines TRBV19 with TRBJ2-1, with 12 bases aligning to TRBD2. Germline V CDR1 and CDR2: LNHDA, SQIVND (reference sequence). This CDR3 is built from 19 residues. J gave up 7 bases and V 4 bases, and 17 bases lay outside the gene matches. The CDR3 DNA follows: TGTGCCAGTAGTAGTACGCGGCTAGCGGGAGGGTGGAGGTTGAATGAGCAGTTCTTC. Its protein product is CASSSTRLAGGWRLNEQFF.